A selection of T cell receptor beta chains follows, all from one sample in a study of cytomegalovirus exposure and HLA in healthy donors. This table comes from immunoSEQ multiplex PCR, and its TCRdb copy is limited to in-frame clones, with some not included. The repertoire holds about 160,000 clones, with around four fifths as singletons. The sequenced sample was PBMCs. These receptors were collected from a man in his forties or fifties in good health and CMV-seropositive. Each CDR3 is given with its conserved first and last residue. Fields, in order: D gene, V gene, J gene, clone size, CDR3 length, CDR3 protein, CDR3 DNA. The D gene is left open where the match is weak. Only some rows state a clone size, as once, few, many or a class for expanded clones.

>-|TRBV28|TRBJ2-1|once|11
CASSLRIEQFF
TGTGCCAGCAGTTTACGTATTGAGCAGTTCTTC
>TRBD1|TRBV7-7|TRBJ2-7|-|15
CASSRGQGGDYEQYF
TGTGCTAGCAGCCGGGGACAGGGGGGGGACTACGAGCAGTACTTC
>-|TRBV6-1|TRBJ1-3|-|15
CASSEAYSSGNTIYF
TGTGCCAGCAGTGAAGCCTACAGCTCTGGAAACACCATATATTTT
>-|TRBV2|TRBJ1-2|-|12
CASSEHRSDYTF
TGTGCCAGCAGTGAACACAGGTCCGACTACACCTTC
>TRBD2|TRBV7-8|TRBJ2-1|-|17
CASSRGLARSSYNEQFF
TGTGCCAGCAGCCGAGGACTAGCACGGAGCTCCTACAATGAGCAGTTCTTC
>-|TRBV11-2|TRBJ1-4|-|16
CASSLATGSTNEKLFF
TGTGCCAGCAGCTTAGCCACAGGGTCAACTAATGAAAAACTGTTTTTT
>-|TRBV30|TRBJ1-6|-|14
CAWSPGTSGSPLHF
TGTGCCTGGAGTCCCGGGACCAGCGGGTCACCCCTCCACTTT
>-|TRBV28|TRBJ2-1|-|14
CASSSGLSYNEQFF
TGTGCCAGCAGTTCAGGGTTAAGCTACAATGAGCAGTTCTTC
>-|TRBV5-1|TRBJ1-2|few|14
CASSLSSGNYGYTF
TGCGCCAGCAGCTTGTCCTCAGGGAACTATGGCTACACCTTC
>-|TRBV2|TRBJ2-7|once|13
CASSGQDVYEQYF
TGTGCCAGCAGTGGACAGGACGTCTACGAGCAGTACTTC
>TRBD1|TRBV4-2|TRBJ2-5|-|16
CASSQKLTGGYETQYF
TGTGCCAGCAGCCAAAAGCTCACAGGGGGCTACGAGACCCAGTACTTC
>TRBD2|TRBV7-2|TRBJ2-3|-|15
CASSIRLAGGDTQYF
TGTGCCAGCAGCATCCGACTAGCGGGGGGAGATACGCAGTATTTT
>-|TRBV5-1|TRBJ2-2|-|16
CASSLGSAANTGELFF
TGCGCCAGCAGCTTGGGTAGCGCAGCGAACACCGGGGAGCTGTTTTTT
>-|TRBV30|TRBJ1-1|-|11
CAWLMNTEAFF
TGTGCCTGGCTAATGAACACTGAAGCTTTCTTT
>-|TRBV5-6|TRBJ2-5|-|15
CASSLAGGQQETQYF
TGTGCCAGCAGCTTGGCCGGGGGACAGCAAGAGACCCAGTACTTC
>TRBD1|TRBV15|TRBJ2-3|-|16
CATSRGTGSNTDTQYF
TGTGCCACCAGCAGAGGGACAGGCAGCAACACAGATACGCAGTATTTT
>-|TRBV5-1|TRBJ2-2|-|14
CASSTGHLTGELFF
TGCGCCAGCAGCACGGGACATCTCACCGGGGAGCTGTTTTTT
>TRBD2|TRBV4-1|TRBJ2-5|-|15
CASSKREGRVETQYF
TGCGCCAGCAGTAAGCGGGAGGGGAGGGTAGAGACCCAGTACTTC
>TRBD1|TRBV7-9|TRBJ2-7|-|15
CASSPRTGGSYEQYF
TGTGCCAGCAGCCCCCGGACAGGCGGCTCCTACGAGCAGTACTTC
>-|TRBV4-1|TRBJ2-7|-|14
CASSQNQGSYEQYF
TGCGCCAGCAGCCAAAATCAGGGATCCTACGAGCAGTACTTC
>-|TRBV27|TRBJ1-2|-|13
CASSLNRYYGYTF
TGTGCCAGCAGTTTGAACAGATACTATGGCTACACCTTC
>-|TRBV19|TRBJ1-5|-|16
CASSIGGHHSNQPQHF
TGTGCCAGTAGTATAGGAGGACACCATAGCAATCAGCCCCAGCATTTT
>TRBD2|TRBV6-5|TRBJ2-5|-|15
CASSYWREGQETQYF
TGTGCCAGCAGTTATTGGCGGGAGGGTCAAGAGACCCAGTACTTC
>TRBD2|TRBV9|TRBJ2-1|-|16
CASSVDLAGGISEQFF
TGTGCCAGCAGCGTAGATCTAGCGGGGGGGATATCTGAGCAGTTCTTC
>-|TRBV9|TRBJ2-1|once|14
CASSVFSGHQEQFF
TGTGCCAGCAGCGTATTCTCAGGTCACCAGGAGCAGTTCTTC
>-|TRBV5-4|TRBJ2-1|-|16
CASSIGTPSSYNEQFF
TGTGCCAGCAGTATCGGGACTCCGAGCTCCTACAATGAGCAGTTCTTC
>TRBD1|TRBV5-6|TRBJ1-3|-|18
CASSLGGDREASGNTIYF
TGTGCCAGCAGCTTGGGGGGGGACAGGGAAGCGTCTGGAAACACCATATATTTT
>TRBD2|TRBV5-1|TRBJ2-1|-|16
CASSIYGTSSHNEQFF
TGCGCCAGCAGCATATACGGGACTAGTAGCCACAATGAGCAGTTCTTC
>-|TRBV28|TRBJ2-3|-|15
CASSLIADNTDTQYF
TGTGCCAGCAGTTTAATAGCGGATAACACAGATACGCAGTATTTT
>-|TRBV7-9|TRBJ2-1|-|14
CASSKADSYNEQFF
TGTGCCAGCAGCAAAGCAGACAGCTACAATGAGCAGTTCTTC
>-|TRBV30|TRBJ2-7|-|13
CAWSGVGGYEQYF
TGTGCCTGGAGTGGTGTAGGGGGCTACGAGCAGTACTTC
>TRBD2|TRBV5-1|TRBJ2-1|-|15
CASSSGTSGRNEQFF
TGCGCCAGCAGCTCCGGGACTAGCGGGAGAAATGAGCAGTTCTTC
>TRBD1|TRBV5-4|TRBJ1-1|-|13
CASSLQGSTEAFF
TGTGCCAGCAGCCTACAGGGGAGCACTGAAGCTTTCTTT
>TRBD1|TRBV5-1|TRBJ1-6|few|14
CASSRDRGLSPLHF
TGCGCCAGCAGTCGGGACAGGGGATTGTCACCCCTCCACTTT
>TRBD2|TRBV5-6|TRBJ2-1|few|12
CASSYLAGGQFF
TGTGCCAGCAGCTACCTAGCGGGGGGGCAGTTCTTC
>-|TRBV11-2|TRBJ1-5|-|15
CASSLDGGHNQPQHF
TGTGCCAGCAGCTTAGATGGCGGCCACAATCAGCCCCAGCATTTT
>TRBD1|TRBV6-1|TRBJ1-3|-|15
CASNPGQGILNTIYF
TGTGCCAGCAATCCGGGACAGGGTATTTTAAACACCATATATTTT
>-|TRBV6-5|TRBJ1-1|-|15
CASSYTDRLNTEAFF
TGTGCCAGCAGTTACACAGACAGATTGAACACTGAAGCTTTCTTT
>-|TRBV4-3|TRBJ2-6|few|17
CASSRTAVSSGANVLTF
TGCGCCAGCAGCCGGACAGCGGTGTCCTCTGGGGCCAACGTCCTGACTTTC
>-|TRBV13|TRBJ2-7|-|14
CASSFAGQTYEQYF
TGTGCCAGCAGCTTTGCCGGACAAACCTACGAGCAGTACTTC
>-|TRBV4-3|TRBJ1-6|-|13
CASSQGARGPLHF
TGCGCCTCCAGCCAAGGGGCCAGGGGACCCCTCCACTTT
>-|TRBV5-4|TRBJ1-1|-|14
CASSTRTGSTEAFF
TGTGCCAGCAGTACGAGGACGGGGAGCACTGAAGCTTTCTTT
>TRBD2|TRBV10-3|TRBJ2-1|few|13
CAMGLAGINEQFF
TGTGCCATGGGACTAGCGGGGATAAATGAGCAGTTCTTC
>-|TRBV30|TRBJ1-6|-|13
CASQRVGVDLLHF
TGTGCCTCCCAAAGGGTAGGGGTAGATCTTCTCCACTTT
>-|TRBV19|TRBJ1-3|-|15
CASSIEGNAGNTIYF
TGTGCCAGTAGTATCGAGGGAAACGCTGGAAACACCATATATTTT
>TRBD2|TRBV28|TRBJ2-7|-|17
CASSLGLAGASSYEQYF
TGTGCCAGCAGTTTGGGGCTAGCGGGAGCTAGCTCCTACGAGCAGTACTTC
>-|TRBV30|TRBJ1-2|-|15
CAWSVWEGTLNGYTF
TGTGCCTGGAGTGTATGGGAGGGAACGTTGAATGGCTACACCTTC